This T cell receptor (beta chain) was documented in a study of cytomegalovirus exposure and HLA in healthy donors (dated by TCRdb to 2016 to 2017). At the level of the whole study: According to a later analysis, one platform produced both the 100 to 150 validation repertoires and the 666 repertoires of the first cohort. To predict cytomegalovirus infection status, the study combined high-throughput TCR immunosequencing, statistical association of individual TCRs with disease status, and machine learning. In addition to the first cohort of roughly 700 subjects, a separate validation cohort of some 120 different subjects was used. The aim of the study was to test whether cataloging public T cell receptors could identify signatures of past pathogen exposure. The investigation overall reported the following: The study gave a list of 150 to 200 TCR beta chains associated with cytomegalovirus. The authors suggested that the approach could potentially be extended to other disease states and immunological phenotypes. In vitro tests confirmed that a few of the cytomegalovirus-associated TCR beta chains recognize cytomegalovirus antigens. Of the cluster scores, about 94% were above 0 in a later analysis, which found that TCRs clustered in the first cohort also tended to co-occur in the 120 or so validation repertoires. Across donors, most TCR sequences were observed very rarely, whereas some public TCRs were present in many individuals. The classifier was reported to diagnose cytomegalovirus status with high specificity and sensitivity in both the original and validation cohorts. A later analysis lacked HLA typing for the validation cohort, so it scored co-occurrence in that cohort across all 110 or so repertoires.

The CDR3 spans 14 residues, from the cysteine through the phenylalanine. CDR3 DNA is the only sequence kept; it has 42 bases, read in frame from the first base. The germline V gene provides CDR1 SGDLS and CDR2 YYNGEE. V is trimmed back by 3 bases and J by 8 bases, and the junction contains 6 bases that no gene match accounts for. The donors belonged to the validation cohort of 120 subjects, which was separate from the roughly 670-subject first cohort. Remarks on this clone: Its antigen specificity is not known. The record has no base qualities; no much larger clone is one base away.

The library was produced with the immunoSEQ multiplex PCR assay. Turning to the authors' computational methods: A statistical classification framework was built to diagnose cytomegalovirus status from the catalog of TCR beta chain sequences. Not all clones reach the TCRdb copy of this immuneACCESS table, which keeps in-frame sequences only. Checked studies attribute under half of the gap to unresolved V genes and leave the rest unexplained. V, J and clone size reflect that table, while D and trimming were determined from the DNA. The sample table records over 150,000 clones; 86% of these occur just once. The top ten hold approximately 20% of the sample.

The sequence links TRBV9 to TRBJ2-1, with TRBD1 identical over 9 junction bases. This sequence was found in a young man in good health and CMV-seropositive. The sequenced sample consisted of PBMCs. The sequenced DNA: TGTGCCAGCAGCGCCGAGGACAGGGGCTATGAGCAGTTCTTC. Its protein reads: CASSAEDRGYEQFF. Joined to the reference TRBV9 and TRBJ2-1 proteins, this CDR3 gives the full variable domain: DSGVTQTPKHLITATGQRVTLRCSPRSGDLSVYWYQQSLDQGLQFLIQYYNGEERAKGNILERFSAQQFPDLHSELNLSSLELGDSALYFCASSAEDRGYEQFFGPGTRLTVL.